This T cell receptor (beta chain) was sequenced in a study of regulatory T cells in long-lasting Graves disease. The CDR3 is 15 residues long. With V trimmed by 7 bases and J by 4 bases, 8 bases remained unmatched. Per germline, CDR1 DFQATT and CDR2 SNEGSKA (reference sequence). TCR beta libraries were built with iRepertoire HTBI primers and Arm-PCR of CDR3 regions. TCRdb reanalysed the multiplex PCR reads using MiXCR and keeps one entry per CDR3 protein. The sample carries 300,000 to 400,000 distinct CDR3 sequences, around 20% recorded once. Time point described: persistent/refractory GD, antithyroid drugs over 5 years with positive TRAb. Scientists built the TCR library using RNA that was extracted from PBMCs. Patients were from an endocrinology department in Xi'an, China.

The chain recombines TRBV20-1 with TRBJ2-2, with 11 bases lining up with TRBD2. This material consisted of peripheral blood mononuclear cells (PBMCs), taken when the disease was refractory, from a patient treated with antithyroid drugs. This receptor was taken from a female donor with Graves disease. CDR3 sequence: CSEETGTSGTGELFF. The DNA for the CDR3 is TGCAGTGAGGAGACCGGGACTAGCGGCACCGGGGAGCTGTTTTTT.